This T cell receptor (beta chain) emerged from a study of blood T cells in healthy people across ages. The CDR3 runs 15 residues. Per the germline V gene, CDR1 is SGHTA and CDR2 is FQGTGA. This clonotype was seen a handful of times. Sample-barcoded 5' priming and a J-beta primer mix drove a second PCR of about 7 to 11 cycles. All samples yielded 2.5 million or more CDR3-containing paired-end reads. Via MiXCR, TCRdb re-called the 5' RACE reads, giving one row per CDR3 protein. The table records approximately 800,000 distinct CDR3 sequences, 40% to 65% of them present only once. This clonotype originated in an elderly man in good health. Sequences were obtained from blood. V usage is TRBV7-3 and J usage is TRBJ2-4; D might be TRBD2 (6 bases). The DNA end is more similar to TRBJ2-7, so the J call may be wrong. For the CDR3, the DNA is TGTGCCAGCAGCTCTCTATCGGGATCCGGGGGCGAGCAGTACTTC. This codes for CASSSLSGSGGEQYF.